The clone carrying this T cell receptor beta chain appeared a single time. This may arise from a read error, as a much more abundant clone is one base away. A primer matching the constant region was used to make TCR beta cDNA from approximately 0.55 ug of total RNA. Amplification in three nested multiplex PCR rounds with slightly modified ARM-PCR gave rise to TCR beta libraries. The opening two PCR rounds, about 10 cycles each, paired TRBV1-TRBV30 forward primers with a C-beta reverse primer. TCRdb reprocessed the multiplex PCR reads with MiXCR, giving one entry per CDR3 protein. Of tens of thousands of distinct CDR3 sequences detected, about 71% appear once; the ten largest clones hold 40%. The entry originates in a study of tumor-infiltrating lymphocytes in primary liver carcinoma. In the study overall: Sample yields of productive TCRbeta reads, ranging from roughly 3.65 to 7.5 million, were similar across tissue types.

The junction had 13 bases not matched to a gene; V was cut back by 2 bases and J by 3 bases. Germline lookup yields CDR1 MNHEY and CDR2 SVGEGT. CDR3 length: 17 residues. The source material, roughly 18-30 mg of unsorted bulk tissue, was used to co-extract RNA and DNA. Each tumor specimen held more than 80% viable tumor cells. The sequenced sample consisted of liver tumor tissue from sampling region 4. Noted subset: tumor region T4, right-lateral pole. V and J are TRBV6-2 or TRBV6-3 and TRBJ2-7; 7 positions match TRBD2. The receptor was derived from a man aged 35 to 55 with primary liver carcinoma and hepatitis B virus infection. The CDR3 reads CASSYDGRTRGIYEQYF. CDR3 DNA sequence: TGTGCCAGCAGTTACGATGGGAGGACTAGAGGGATCTACGAGCAGTACTTC.